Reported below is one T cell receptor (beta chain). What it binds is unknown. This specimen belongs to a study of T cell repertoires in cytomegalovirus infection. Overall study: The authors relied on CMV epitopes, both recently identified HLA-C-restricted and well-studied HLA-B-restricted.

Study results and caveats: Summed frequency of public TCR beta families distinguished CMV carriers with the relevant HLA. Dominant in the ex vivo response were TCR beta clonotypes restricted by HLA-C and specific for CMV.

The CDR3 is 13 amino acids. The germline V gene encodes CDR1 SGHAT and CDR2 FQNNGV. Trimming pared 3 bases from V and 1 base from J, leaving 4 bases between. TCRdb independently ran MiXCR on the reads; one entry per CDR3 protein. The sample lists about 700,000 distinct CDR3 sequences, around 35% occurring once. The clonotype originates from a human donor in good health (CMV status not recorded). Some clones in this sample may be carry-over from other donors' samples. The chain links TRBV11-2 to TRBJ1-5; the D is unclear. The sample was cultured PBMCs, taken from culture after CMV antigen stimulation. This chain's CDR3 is CASSFASNQPQHF. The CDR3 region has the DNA TGTGCCAGCAGCTTCGCAAGCAATCAGCCCCAGCATTTT.